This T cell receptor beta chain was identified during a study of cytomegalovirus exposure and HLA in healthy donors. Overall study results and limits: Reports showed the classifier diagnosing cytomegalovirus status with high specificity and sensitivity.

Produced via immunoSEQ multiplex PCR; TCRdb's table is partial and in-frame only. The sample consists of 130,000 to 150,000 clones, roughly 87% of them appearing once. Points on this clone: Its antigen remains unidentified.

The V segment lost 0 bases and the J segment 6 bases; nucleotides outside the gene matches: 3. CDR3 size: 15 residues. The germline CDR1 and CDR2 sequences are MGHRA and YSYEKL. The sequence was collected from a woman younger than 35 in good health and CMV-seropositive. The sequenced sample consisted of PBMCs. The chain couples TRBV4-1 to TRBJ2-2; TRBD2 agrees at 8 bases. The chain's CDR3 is CASSQDPAGAGELFF. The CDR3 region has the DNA TGCGCCAGCAGCCAAGATCCAGCGGGGGCCGGGGAGCTGTTTTTT.